A single sample gave rise to the 7 T cell receptor beta chains below, sequenced in a study of Ad26.COV2.S vaccination and SARS-CoV-2 variants. Stated treatment: about 20 received Ad26.COV2.S at low or high dose, single or two shots; about 5 received placebo; per-sample allocation not given. Specimen acquisition occurred on day 63 following the initial vaccine or placebo injection. Profiling relied on immunoSEQ multiplex PCR, and the TCRdb table lists in-frame clones only, not all of them. The table lists about 280,000 clones, approximately 87% of them singletons. The material sequenced was peripheral blood, taken in a trial of Ad26.COV2.S vaccine versus placebo. These receptors came from a person aged 18-60 years who received the Ad26.COV2.S COVID-19 vaccine or a placebo.

The chain is built from TRBV13 and TRBJ2-3; TRBD1 matches 7 bases. Germline values: CDR1 PRHDT, CDR2 FYEKMQ (reference sequence). This CDR3 has 15 residues. The J segment lost 4 bases and the V segment lost 5 bases, leaving 9 bases of the junction unmatched. The CDR3 loop is CASSTRQGVADTQYF. The CDR3 nucleotides read TGTGCCAGCAGCACCAGACAGGGAGTCGCAGATACGCAGTATTTT.

This chain links TRBV2 with TRBJ2-1; 8 nucleotides line up with TRBD1. CDR1 is SNHLY and CDR2 is FYNNEI in the germline V gene. The CDR3 is 13 amino acids. V was clipped by 6 bases and J by 6 bases; unmatched bases: 4. CDR3 loop: CASSRGLGNEQFF. CDR3 nucleotides: TGTGCCAGCAGCAGGGGGCTTGGCAATGAGCAGTTCTTC.

As for this clone: Other DNA variants within this sample encode the same CDR3. The chain employs TRBV5-1 and TRBJ2-7; D unclear. The ends were cut back, 0 bases at V and 2 bases at J, with 6 bases in the middle. Germline V gene data show CDR1 as SGHRS and CDR2 as YFSETQ. This CDR3 has 13 amino acids. Here the CDR3 reads CASSLGGTYEQYF. The DNA for the CDR3 is TGCGCCAGCAGCTTGGGTGGTACCTACGAGCAGTACTTC.

The genes are TRBV5-1 and TRBJ2-7; D tentatively fits TRBD1 or TRBD2 (6 bases each). This CDR3 region has 15 residues. Germline V CDR1 and CDR2: SGHRS, YFSETQ. The V gene lost 0 bases and the J gene lost 0 bases, with 10 bases spanning the gap. The CDR3 here is CASSLDGGSSYEQYF. DNA for the CDR3: TGCGCCAGCAGCTTGGACGGGGGCAGCTCCTACGAGCAGTACTTC.

The genes are TRBV7-7 and TRBJ2-7; D might be TRBD2 (5 bases). Trimming stripped 5 bases from V and 5 bases from J, with 13 bases between. The V gene's germline CDR1 is SSHAT and CDR2 FNYEAQ (reference sequence). This CDR3 contains 13 residues. CDR3 amino acids: CASSPDPGNEQYF. Here the CDR3 DNA reads TGTGCCAGCAGCCCGGACCCGGGGAACGAGCAGTACTTC.

The gene calls are TRBV19 and TRBJ1-1; maybe TRBD1 (5 bases). In germline, CDR1 is LNHDA, CDR2 SQIVND (reference sequence). This CDR3 is 15 amino acids long. V was cut by 3 bases and J by 4 bases, with 15 bases left in between. The DNA for the CDR3 is TGTGCCAGTAGTATCGATGGGGGAGACAGCACTGAAGCTTTCTTT. This translates into CASSIDGGDSTEAFF.

This chain uses TRBV18 with TRBJ1-1; perhaps TRBD1 as D (6 bases). The germline V gene encodes CDR1 KGHSH and CDR2 LQKENI. V lost 2 bases and J lost 5, with 12 bases in between. The CDR3 covers 14 residues. CDR3 region: CASSPVTGSTEAFF. CDR3 bases: TGTGCCAGCTCACCAGTAACAGGGTCGACTGAAGCTTTCTTT.